The present entry profiles one T cell receptor (beta chain) with its context. The antigen is undetermined. These data belong to a study of post-analysis software for immune sequencing data. At the level of the study: Courses of disease covered relapsing-remitting, secondary progressive and progressive-relapsing multiple sclerosis.

Study conclusions and caveats: Strong same-batch co-clustering of samples appeared with F measure clustering. A few TRBV segments, TRBV5-6, TRBV5-1 and TRBV20-1 among them, were found more frequent in patients than controls. Versus controls, multiple sclerosis patients showed significantly lower diversity (normalized Chao1).

Per the germline V gene, CDR1 is SQVTM and CDR2 is ANQGSEA. The CDR3 has 13 amino acids. The J segment lost 13 bases and the V segment lost 7 bases, leaving 15 bases of the junction unmatched. Libraries were made from TCR beta cDNA, and they carried unique molecular identifiers. The T cell input of about 0.9 to 10 million gave roughly 500,000 cDNA molecules. MiXCR, applied by TCRdb to the PCR reads, yields one record per CDR3 protein. This sample has 750,000 to 950,000 distinct CDR3 sequences, with about half found just once. This chain uses TRBV29-1 with TRBJ2-1; 8 positions agree with TRBD1. The TCR originated in a girl aged 10-17 years with multiple sclerosis. Material: blood. CDR3 coding DNA: TGCAGCGGACGAAAAACAGGGGGAGAGACCCAGTTCTTC. Protein product: CSGRKTGGETQFF.